The clone carrying this TCR beta chain has just one count. Germline CDR1 MNHEY, CDR2 SVGEGT. The V gene lost 5 bases and the J gene lost 6 bases, with 17 bases spanning the gap. This CDR3 contains 15 residues. This sample was taken from a study of blood T cell repertoires in COVID-19. Study-level background: The origin of the acute and convalescent COVID-19 samples was the United States, Italy and Spain. The cDNA or gDNA used as material had been derived from T cells, B-cell-depleted T cells, or PBMCs.

Per the original data handling: Estimates of nucleated cell counts were drawn from the amplification of reference gene primers. Measured with immunoSEQ multiplex PCR; TCRdb has only the in-frame clones, and not every one. V, J and clone size are those of that table, while D and trimming were read from the DNA. Of 80,000 to 100,000 clones in the sample, about 80% were seen once. The clonotype comes from a human donor in a cohort sampled during active COVID-19. V gene TRBV6-2 or TRBV6-3 combines with J gene TRBJ2-4; D may be TRBD2 (6 bases). The specimen sequenced was peripheral blood. This CDR3 reads CASSLGTLGGNIQYF. The CDR3 DNA is TGTGCCAGCAGTCTCGGGACTCTCGGGGGAAACATTCAGTACTTC.